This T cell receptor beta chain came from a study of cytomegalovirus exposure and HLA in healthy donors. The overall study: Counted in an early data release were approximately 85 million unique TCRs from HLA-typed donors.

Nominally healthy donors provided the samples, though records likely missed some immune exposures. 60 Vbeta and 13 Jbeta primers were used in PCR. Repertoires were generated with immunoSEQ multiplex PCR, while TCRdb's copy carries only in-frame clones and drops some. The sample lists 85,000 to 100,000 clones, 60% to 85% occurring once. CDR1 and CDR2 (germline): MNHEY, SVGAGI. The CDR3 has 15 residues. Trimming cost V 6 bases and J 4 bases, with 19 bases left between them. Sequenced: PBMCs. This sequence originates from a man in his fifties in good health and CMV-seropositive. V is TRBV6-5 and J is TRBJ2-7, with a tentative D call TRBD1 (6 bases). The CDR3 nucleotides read TGTGCCAGCAGAGACACAGGGACCAGGGTTTACGAGCAGTACTTC. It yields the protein CASRDTGTRVYEQYF.